These T cell receptor beta chains were read from a single sample in a study of cytomegalovirus exposure and HLA in healthy donors. Some clones are missing from TCRdb's copy, which holds only in-frame ones; the method was immunoSEQ multiplex PCR. Found here are roughly 150,000 clones, 84% of them singletons; the top ten hold around 0.96%. The sample comprised PBMCs. The receptors shown here come from a man in his thirties or forties in good health and CMV-seronegative. Both conserved end residues are part of each CDR3. A D gene is named only where the DNA matches it firmly. The listing skips clone size in some rows; elsewhere it reads once, few, many or a size class.

clone_size: -
d_call: TRBD2
j_call: TRBJ2-3
v_call: TRBV4-2
cdr3_nt: TGTGCCAGCAGCCAAGACTCCAGCGGGGGGGGAGCAGATACGCAGTATTTT
cdr3_aa: CASSQDSSGGGADTQYF

clone_size: -
d_call: -
j_call: TRBJ2-5
v_call: TRBV5-4
cdr3_nt: TGTGCCAGCAGCTCTACAGGGTACCAAGAGACCCAGTACTTC
cdr3_aa: CASSSTGYQETQYF

clone_size: -
d_call: -
j_call: TRBJ2-7
v_call: TRBV7-9
cdr3_nt: TGTTCCAGCAGCCCCCCCAGGGGCAGGACCTACGAGCAGTACTTC
cdr3_aa: CSSSPPRGRTYEQYF

clone_size: few
d_call: -
j_call: TRBJ2-3
v_call: TRBV20-1
cdr3_nt: TGCGCGGAAGGCGTGTTGGATACGCAGTATTTT
cdr3_aa: CAEGVLDTQYF

clone_size: -
d_call: -
j_call: TRBJ2-7
v_call: TRBV2
cdr3_nt: TGTGCCAGCAGTGGGGCAAACGAGCAGTACTTC
cdr3_aa: CASSGANEQYF

clone_size: -
d_call: -
j_call: TRBJ2-5
v_call: TRBV5-1
cdr3_nt: TGCGCCAGCAGTTCGACAGGTTTAGGGGAGACCCAGTACTTC
cdr3_aa: CASSSTGLGETQYF

clone_size: -
d_call: TRBD1
j_call: TRBJ2-1
v_call: TRBV6-4
cdr3_nt: TGTGCCAGCAGTGCCTGGGACAGTCCGCAGTTCTTC
cdr3_aa: CASSAWDSPQFF

clone_size: -
d_call: TRBD2
j_call: TRBJ2-5
v_call: TRBV2
cdr3_nt: TGTGCCAGCATGCGGAGGGTAGCGGGAGGTGAGACCCAGTACTTC
cdr3_aa: CASMRRVAGGETQYF

clone_size: -
d_call: -
j_call: TRBJ1-5
v_call: TRBV7-2
cdr3_nt: TGTGCCAGCAGCTCAACAGGGCTGGGGCAGCCCCAGCATTTT
cdr3_aa: CASSSTGLGQPQHF

clone_size: -
d_call: -
j_call: TRBJ2-2
v_call: TRBV14
cdr3_nt: TGTGCCAGCAGCCAACAGGGGCCAAGAACCGGGGAGCTGTTTTTT
cdr3_aa: CASSQQGPRTGELFF

clone_size: -
d_call: -
j_call: TRBJ1-1
v_call: TRBV4-3
cdr3_nt: TGCGCCAGCAGCCAAGGGCACAAGAACACTGAAGCTTTCTTT
cdr3_aa: CASSQGHKNTEAFF

clone_size: -
d_call: TRBD1
j_call: TRBJ2-2
v_call: TRBV7-9
cdr3_nt: TGTGCCAGCAGATCTAACACAGGGGTCGGGGAGCTGTTTTTT
cdr3_aa: CASRSNTGVGELFF

clone_size: -
d_call: TRBD1
j_call: TRBJ1-2
v_call: TRBV28
cdr3_nt: TGTGCCAGCAGTAAAGGGACAGGGCATCGTGGCTACACCTTC
cdr3_aa: CASSKGTGHRGYTF

clone_size: -
d_call: TRBD2
j_call: TRBJ2-7
v_call: TRBV11-2
cdr3_nt: TGTGCCAGCAGCTCCATAGCGGGGGGATACGAGCAGTACTTC
cdr3_aa: CASSSIAGGYEQYF

clone_size: -
d_call: -
j_call: TRBJ2-5
v_call: TRBV5-1
cdr3_nt: TGCGCCAGCAGCCTCGGACAGTCCCAAGAGACCCAGTACTTC
cdr3_aa: CASSLGQSQETQYF

clone_size: -
d_call: TRBD2
j_call: TRBJ2-1
v_call: TRBV11-2
cdr3_nt: TGTGCCAGCAGCGCCGGACTAGCGCGGTACAATGAGCAGTTCTTC
cdr3_aa: CASSAGLARYNEQFF

clone_size: few
d_call: TRBD1
j_call: TRBJ2-7
v_call: TRBV6-5
cdr3_nt: TGTGCCAGCAGTTACGACAGGGGCTACGAGCAGTACTTC
cdr3_aa: CASSYDRGYEQYF

clone_size: once
d_call: TRBD1
j_call: TRBJ2-1
v_call: TRBV6-5
cdr3_nt: TGTGCCACCTGGGGGACAGGGCGAACTAGCAGTGAGCAGTTCTTC
cdr3_aa: CATWGTGRTSSEQFF

clone_size: -
d_call: -
j_call: TRBJ2-5
v_call: TRBV5-1
cdr3_nt: TGCGCCAGCAGCTTGCATTTACTACAAGAGACCCAGTACTTC
cdr3_aa: CASSLHLLQETQYF

clone_size: -
d_call: TRBD1
j_call: TRBJ1-5
v_call: TRBV19
cdr3_nt: TGTGCCAGTAGTATAGAGGGACAGGGGGCGGGTGGTCAGCCCCAGCATTTT
cdr3_aa: CASSIEGQGAGGQPQHF

clone_size: -
d_call: TRBD1
j_call: TRBJ1-1
v_call: TRBV30
cdr3_nt: TGTGCCTGGAGCTTTGACAGGGGCACTGAAGCTTTCTTT
cdr3_aa: CAWSFDRGTEAFF

clone_size: -
d_call: -
j_call: TRBJ2-7
v_call: TRBV7-8
cdr3_nt: TGTGCCAGCAGCGAACCTCCGAGCGTGTACTTC
cdr3_aa: CASSEPPSVYF

clone_size: -
d_call: TRBD1
j_call: TRBJ1-6
v_call: TRBV19
cdr3_nt: TGTGCCAGTAGTGGGACAGCTGTTAATTCACCCCTCCACTTT
cdr3_aa: CASSGTAVNSPLHF

clone_size: once
d_call: -
j_call: TRBJ2-7
v_call: TRBV27
cdr3_nt: TGTGCCAGCAGTTTCTTGTCTGCCCCTAAAGAGCAGTACTTC
cdr3_aa: CASSFLSAPKEQYF

clone_size: -
d_call: TRBD2
j_call: TRBJ2-5
v_call: TRBV13
cdr3_nt: TGTGCCAGCAGCTCAACACTAGCGGGGGTCCAAGAGACCCAGTACTTC
cdr3_aa: CASSSTLAGVQETQYF

clone_size: -
d_call: TRBD2
j_call: TRBJ2-5
v_call: TRBV12-5
cdr3_nt: TGTGCTAGTGGTTCCTATCGTGGACTAGCGGGGGGGACCGGCGGTTTAGAGACCCAGTACTTC
cdr3_aa: CASGSYRGLAGGTGGLETQYF

clone_size: -
d_call: -
j_call: TRBJ2-2
v_call: TRBV19
cdr3_nt: TGTGCCAGTAGTATGGTCCGGTTCCCATCCGGGGAGCTGTTTTTT
cdr3_aa: CASSMVRFPSGELFF

clone_size: -
d_call: TRBD2
j_call: TRBJ2-4
v_call: TRBV28
cdr3_nt: TGTGCCAGCAGCCCCACGGGGGGGTCAGCCAAAAACATTCAGTACTTC
cdr3_aa: CASSPTGGSAKNIQYF

clone_size: -
d_call: -
j_call: TRBJ2-1
v_call: TRBV29-1
cdr3_nt: TGCAGCGTCTCCGAGGGCAATGAGCAGTTCTTC
cdr3_aa: CSVSEGNEQFF

clone_size: -
d_call: -
j_call: TRBJ1-5
v_call: TRBV4-3
cdr3_nt: TGCGCCAGCAGCCAAGATATTGGACAGATAGGACAGCCCCAGCATTTT
cdr3_aa: CASSQDIGQIGQPQHF

clone_size: once
d_call: -
j_call: TRBJ2-6
v_call: TRBV7-8
cdr3_nt: TGTGCCAGCAGCTTAGCCCCACAGGGAGTCCTCTCTGGGGCCAACGTCCTGACTTTC
cdr3_aa: CASSLAPQGVLSGANVLTF

clone_size: -
d_call: -
j_call: TRBJ2-7
v_call: TRBV4-3
cdr3_nt: TGCGCCAGCAGCCAACAGACCCTACAGGGTTACGAGCAGTACTTC
cdr3_aa: CASSQQTLQGYEQYF

clone_size: -
d_call: -
j_call: TRBJ2-5
v_call: TRBV12-5
cdr3_nt: TGTGCTAGTGGTTTGGTAAAAGGGACTCCCCAGTACTTC
cdr3_aa: CASGLVKGTPQYF

clone_size: -
d_call: -
j_call: TRBJ2-1
v_call: TRBV7-6
cdr3_nt: TGTGCCAGCAGCCTGGAGCCTTACAATGAGCAGTTCTTC
cdr3_aa: CASSLEPYNEQFF

clone_size: -
d_call: -
j_call: TRBJ1-4
v_call: TRBV4-1
cdr3_nt: TGCGCCAGCAGCCAAGACGGAGCGGGTACAACTAATGAAAAACTGTTTTTT
cdr3_aa: CASSQDGAGTTNEKLFF